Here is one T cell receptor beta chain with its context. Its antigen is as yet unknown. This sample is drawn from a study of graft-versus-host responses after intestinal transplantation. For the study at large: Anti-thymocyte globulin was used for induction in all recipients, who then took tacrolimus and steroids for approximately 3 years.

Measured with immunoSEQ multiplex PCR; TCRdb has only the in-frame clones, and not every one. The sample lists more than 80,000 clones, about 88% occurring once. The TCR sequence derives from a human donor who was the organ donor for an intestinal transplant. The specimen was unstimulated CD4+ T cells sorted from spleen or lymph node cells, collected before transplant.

CDR3 in DNA: TGTGCCAGCAGCTTCCGTCGGGGGGGGACCACTGAAGCTTTCTTT. Protein sequence: CASSFRRGGTTEAFF. The rearrangement links TRBV7-9 to TRBJ1-1, with a tentative D call TRBD1 (5 bases). Per the germline V gene, CDR1 is SEHNR and CDR2 is FQNEAQ (reference sequence). The ends were cut back, 3 bases at V and 4 bases at J, with 15 bases in the middle. The CDR3 extends over 15 amino acids.